The 13 T cell receptor beta chains below come from one sample, sequenced in a study of blood T cell repertoires in COVID-19. TCRdb keeps only in-frame clones here, not all; method: immunoSEQ multiplex PCR. This sample has just over 650,000 clones, with over 80% found just once. The specimen sequenced was peripheral blood. Receptors originate from a woman aged 18-35 years with acute or convalescent COVID-19.

This chain uses TRBV5-1 with TRBJ2-7, with 12 bases lining up with TRBD1. This CDR3 spans 14 amino acids. J lost 5 bases, V lost 4 bases, and 4 bases had no gene match. Germline V gene data show CDR1 as SGHRS and CDR2 as YFSETQ. For the CDR3, the DNA is TGCGCCAGCAGCCCGGGACAGGGGGCGGACGAGCAGTACTTC. Amino acid sequence: CASSPGQGADEQYF.

The chain employs TRBV3-1 (or the pseudogene TRBV3-2) and TRBJ1-4, with 10 bases matching TRBD1. Germline V gene data show CDR1 as LGHDT and CDR2 as YNNKEL (reference sequence). This CDR3 comprises 15 residues. Trimming took 5 bases from V and 4 from J; bases not matched to a gene: 4. CDR3 sequence: CASSGGTGDNEKLFF. The CDR3 DNA reads TGTGCCAGCAGCGGCGGGACAGGGGATAATGAAAAACTGTTTTTT.

The V gene is TRBV5-4, the J gene TRBJ2-5; 9 bases agree with TRBD1. This CDR3 has 14 amino acids. V lost 0 bases to trimming and J lost 4 bases; unmatched junction nucleotides: 1. The germline CDR1 and CDR2 sequences are SGHNT and YYREEE (reference sequence). CDR3 region: CASSLETGGETQYF. DNA for the CDR3: TGTGCCAGCAGCTTGGAGACAGGGGGAGAGACCCAGTACTTC.

V usage is TRBV19 and J usage is TRBJ1-5, with 9 bases lining up with TRBD1. With V trimmed by 3 bases and J by 6 bases, 6 bases remained unmatched. The germline gives CDR1 LNHDA, CDR2 SQIVND (reference sequence). The CDR3 extends over 15 amino acids. CDR3 bases: TGTGCCAGTAGTATGGTACAGGGGGCAGGTCAGCCCCAGCATTTT. This codes for CASSMVQGAGQPQHF.

The rearrangement links TRBV7-2 to TRBJ1-1; D perhaps matches TRBD1 (6 bases). Per germline, CDR1 SGHTA and CDR2 FQGNSA. This CDR3 contains 13 residues. With 5 bases removed from V and 7 bases from J, the gap between germline ends came to 14 bases. The CDR3 DNA sequence: TGTGCCAGCAGCATAACAGGGAAGGATGAAGCTTTCTTT. Encoded protein: CASSITGKDEAFF. The complete variable domain, with remaining parts taken from reference TRBV7-2 and TRBJ1-1, reads GAGVSQSPSNKVTEKGKDVELRCDPISGHTALYWYRQSLGQGLEFLIYFQGNSAPDKSGLPSDRFSAERTGGSVSTLTIQRTQQEDSAVYLCASSITGKDEAFFGQGTRLTVV.

This sequence joins TRBV11-2 and TRBJ1-1; 10 bases align to TRBD1. This CDR3 has 18 residues. Germline assignment: CDR1 SGHAT and CDR2 FQNNGV. V lost 2 bases and J lost 4; bases outside the gene matches: 13. The CDR3 spells CASSLWQGDRGRSTEAFF. In DNA form, the CDR3 reads TGTGCCAGCAGCTTATGGCAAGGTGACAGGGGGCGGAGCACTGAAGCTTTCTTT.

In regard to this clone: Other DNA sequences in the same sample also yield this CDR3. The rearrangement links TRBV19 to TRBJ1-2, with a weak D call TRBD1 (5 bases). The CDR3 is 11 amino acids. Germline lookup yields CDR1 LNHDA and CDR2 SQIVND (reference sequence). Trimming removed 5 bases at V and 5 bases at J, with 6 bases between. CDR3 amino acids: CASSGGYGYTF. DNA for the CDR3: TGTGCCAGTAGTGGGGGGTATGGCTACACCTTC.

The chain combines TRBV6-4 with TRBJ1-1, with a tentative D call TRBD1 (6 bases). Germline values: CDR1 MRHNA, CDR2 SNTAGT. V lost 3 bases and J lost 5, with 10 bases in between. The CDR3 totals 13 residues. The CDR3 DNA reads as TGTGCCAGCAGTGAGGGGGCGAGGACTGAAGCTTTCTTT. Its translation: CASSEGARTEAFF.

The CDR3 nucleotides read TGTGCCACCAGTGATTTAAGGGACAGGGGGAGGGAGACCCAGTACTTC. Translated: CATSDLRDRGRETQYF. The chain combines TRBV24-1 with TRBJ2-5, with 11 bases fitting TRBD1. Germline V gene sequence: CDR1 KGHDR, CDR2 SFDVKD. CDR3 length: 16 amino acids. V lost 1 base and J lost 5; bases outside the gene matches: 5.

The V gene is TRBV19, the J gene TRBJ1-6; the match to TRBD1 covers 8 bases. V lost 3 bases to trimming and J lost 8 bases; unmatched junction nucleotides: 6. This CDR3 has 15 amino acids. Germline CDR1 reads LNHDA; CDR2 reads SQIVND (reference sequence). CDR3 residues: CASSIGTGIHSPLHF. The CDR3 coding sequence is TGTGCCAGTAGTATCGGGACAGGAATACATTCACCCCTCCACTTT.

The chain links TRBV28 to TRBJ1-1; weak D call: TRBD1 (6 bases). The CDR3 has 13 amino acids. CDR1 and CDR2 from the germline V gene are MDHEN and SYDVKM. Between the trimmed V and J ends, which lost 9 bases and 0 bases, there was a span of 11 bases. This chain's CDR3 is CASFRGLNTEAFF. For the CDR3, the DNA is TGTGCCAGTTTCAGGGGACTGAACACTGAAGCTTTCTTT.

This sequence joins TRBV9 and TRBJ2-4, with D uncertain. The ends were cut back, 0 bases at V and 13 bases at J, with 14 bases in the middle. The germline gives CDR1 SGDLS, CDR2 YYNGEE. The CDR3 is 13 amino acids. CDR3 coding DNA: TGTGCCAGCAGCGTAGGCACAGAGACGTCGCAGTACTTC. The encoded protein is CASSVGTETSQYF.

This chain joins TRBV6-5 and TRBJ1-5; D not certain. Germline V lookup: CDR1 MNHEY, CDR2 SVGAGI. This CDR3 comprises 12 residues. V shed 10 bases and J shed 0 bases, with 7 bases lying between them. CDR3 bases: TGTGCCACCGTCTATAGCAATCAGCCCCAGCATTTT. Its protein product is CATVYSNQPQHF.